This T cell receptor (beta chain) was documented in a study of lymphopenia after photon versus proton radiotherapy. The table came from immunoSEQ multiplex PCR; TCRdb's copy has only in-frame clones and leaves some out. This table has 20,000 to 25,000 clones, 75% to 90% appearing once. This CDR3 contains 15 residues. Per the germline V gene, CDR1 is MNHEY and CDR2 is SMNVEV (reference sequence). Unmatched junction bases numbered 8, after V lost 3 bases and J lost 9 bases. The clonotype comes from a man aged 35 to 55 with gastric cancer. This chain joins TRBV27 and TRBJ2-1; 10 bases map to TRBD2. Sequences were derived from peripheral blood, sampled from a patient treated with photon-based radiotherapy. The chain's CDR3 is CASSLVSGGQSEQFF. The DNA for the CDR3 is TGTGCCAGCAGTTTGGTTAGCGGGGGGCAGAGTGAGCAGTTCTTC.